The T cell receptor beta chain described here comes from a study of T cell repertoires in aging, cancer and after chemotherapy. For the study at large: Patients with glioblastoma brain tumors were sampled before and after temozolomide-based therapy.

In this sample, this clonotype is medium-sized. Its antigen is currently unknown. Whole-study findings and limits: Immunological memory after chemotherapy cannot be judged from the repertoire data. In cancer patients, declining TCR diversity with age involved lost richness and lost evenness.

Per the germline V gene, CDR1 is SGHVS and CDR2 is FNYEAQ. The germline V and J ends were trimmed by 9 bases and 5 bases, with 9 bases remaining between them. The CDR3 is 11 residues long. A mixed TRB-A/B primer pool amplified rearranged TRB by multiplex touch-down PCR. TCRdb redid the calling of the multiplex PCR reads with MiXCR, one entry per CDR3 protein. The sample lists about 3,000 distinct CDR3 sequences, approximately 25% seen once, with about an eighth in the top ten. Peripheral blood genomic DNA, not sorted cells or RNA, was the template. The chain uses TRBV7-6 and TRBJ2-3; the D gene is possibly TRBD1 (5 bases). The sequence was collected from a human donor with a solid tumor. The sequencing input was blood. CDR3 bases: TGTGCCAGTATAAGGGGAGATACGCAGTATTTT. It translates to CASIRGDTQYF. The variable domain in full, completed from reference TRBV7-6 and TRBJ2-3, reads GAGVSQSPRYKVTKRGQDVALRCDPISGHVSLYWYRQALGQGPEFLTYFNYEAQQDKSGLPNDRFSAERPEGSISTLTIQRTEQRDSAMYRCASIRGDTQYFGPGTRLTVL.